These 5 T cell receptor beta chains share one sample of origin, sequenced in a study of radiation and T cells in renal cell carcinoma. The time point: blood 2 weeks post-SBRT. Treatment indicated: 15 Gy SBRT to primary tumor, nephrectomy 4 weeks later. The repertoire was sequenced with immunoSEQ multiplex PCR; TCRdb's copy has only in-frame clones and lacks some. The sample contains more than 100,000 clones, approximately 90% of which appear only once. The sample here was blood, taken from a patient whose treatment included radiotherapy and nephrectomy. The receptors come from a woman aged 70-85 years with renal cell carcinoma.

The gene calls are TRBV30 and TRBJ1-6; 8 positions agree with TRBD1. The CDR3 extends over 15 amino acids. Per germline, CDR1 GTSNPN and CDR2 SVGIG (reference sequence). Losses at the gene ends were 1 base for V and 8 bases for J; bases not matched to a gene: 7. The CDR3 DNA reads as TGTGCCTGGAGTGGCAGGGGGCGCGGAGATTCACCCCTCCACTTT. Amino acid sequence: CAWSGRGRGDSPLHF.

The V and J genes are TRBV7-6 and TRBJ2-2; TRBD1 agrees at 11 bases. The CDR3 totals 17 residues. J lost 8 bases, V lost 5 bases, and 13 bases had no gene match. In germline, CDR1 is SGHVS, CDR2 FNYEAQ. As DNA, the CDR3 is TGTGCCAGCAGCCCCATTAAGGGGACAGGGGGTACGGGGGAGCTGTTTTTT. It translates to CASSPIKGTGGTGELFF.

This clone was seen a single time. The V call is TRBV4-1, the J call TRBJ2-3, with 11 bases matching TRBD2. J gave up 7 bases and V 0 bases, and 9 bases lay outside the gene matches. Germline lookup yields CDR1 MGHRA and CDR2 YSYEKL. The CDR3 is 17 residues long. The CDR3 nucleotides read TGCGCCAGCAGCCAAGATGAGACTAGCGGGACTGACCATACGCAGTATTTT. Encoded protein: CASSQDETSGTDHTQYF.

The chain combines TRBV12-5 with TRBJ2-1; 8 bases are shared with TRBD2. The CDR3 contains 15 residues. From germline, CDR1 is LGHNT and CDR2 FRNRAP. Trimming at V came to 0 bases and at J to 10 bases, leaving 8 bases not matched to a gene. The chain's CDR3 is CASGLVIAGLGEQFF. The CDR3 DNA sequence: TGTGCTAGTGGTTTGGTAATAGCGGGGCTTGGGGAGCAGTTCTTC.

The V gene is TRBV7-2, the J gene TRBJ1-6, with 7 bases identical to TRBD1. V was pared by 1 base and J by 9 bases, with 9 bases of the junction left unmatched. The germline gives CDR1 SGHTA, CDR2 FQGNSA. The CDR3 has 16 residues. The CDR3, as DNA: TGTGCCAGCAGCTTAGACGGGACAGAGTTGGTTTCACCCCTCCACTTT. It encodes CASSLDGTELVSPLHF.